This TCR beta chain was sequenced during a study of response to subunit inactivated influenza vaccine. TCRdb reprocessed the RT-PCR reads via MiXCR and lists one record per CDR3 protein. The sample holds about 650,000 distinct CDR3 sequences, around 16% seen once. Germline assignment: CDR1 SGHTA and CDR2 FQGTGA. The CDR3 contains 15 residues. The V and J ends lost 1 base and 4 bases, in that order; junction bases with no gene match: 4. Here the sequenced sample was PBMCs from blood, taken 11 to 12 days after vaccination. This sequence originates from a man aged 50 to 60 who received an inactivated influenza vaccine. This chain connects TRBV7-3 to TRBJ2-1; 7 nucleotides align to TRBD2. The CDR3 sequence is CASSLNAGVYNEQFF. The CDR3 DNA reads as TGTGCCAGCAGCTTAAATGCGGGAGTTTACAATGAGCAGTTCTTC.